This TCR beta chain was found in a study of T cells in Graves' hyperthyroidism and ophthalmopathy. Study-level points and caveats: Patients with ophthalmopathy were separated from those with stable hyperthyroidism by a 13 V-J model.

The authors took PBMCs from over 8.5 ml fresh peripheral blood. As regards this clonotype: Its antigen is still unknown.

The V end was cut by 4 bases, the J end by 3 bases, with 22 bases between. This CDR3 is 17 amino acids long. The germline V gene encodes CDR1 SGHRS and CDR2 YFSETQ. Authors of the study amplified TCR beta CDR3 regions from RNA transcripts. Researchers ran a first-round RT-PCR on the TCR CDR3 using the HTBI primer set. TCRdb recomputed calls from the multiplex PCR reads with MiXCR, one row per CDR3 protein. Among 530,000 or so distinct CDR3 sequences, less than 25% were seen once, and the ten largest hold approximately 10%. The origin of this receptor is a woman between 25 and 40 years old with Graves' ophthalmopathy. The chain recombines TRBV5-1 with TRBJ2-5; D is perhaps TRBD2 (6 bases). The sequenced sample was blood. The CDR3 loop is CASSPPDDPGLEETQYF. In nucleotides, the CDR3 is TGCGCCAGCAGCCCGCCCGACGACCCGGGACTCGAAGAGACCCAGTACTTC.